This entry describes one T cell receptor beta chain. The antigen remains undetermined. Measured with immunoSEQ multiplex PCR; TCRdb has only the in-frame clones, and not every one. The data hold 45,000 to 75,000 clones, with over 75% observed a single time. This sample is part of a study of identifying expanded T cells in peripheral blood. The study, taken as a whole, reports: Variance in clone template counts between two-week samples significantly increased with total template count across all healthy donors. Technical replicates showed around 1.2 changed clones; approximately two weeks roughly 16; four weeks 19.

During the collection period, no donor immune events like infections were recorded. V lost 5 bases to trimming and J lost 3 bases, with 10 bases between them. This CDR3 is built from 14 residues. CDR1 is MNHNS, CDR2 SASEGT, per germline. This receptor was taken from a person aged 18 to 75 in good health. The chain has TRBV6-1 and TRBJ2-2; D is possibly TRBD1 (6 bases). The specimen sequenced was blood. Written as DNA, the CDR3 is TGTGCCAGCAGTAGGGACATGGACACCGGGGAGCTGTTTTTT. Protein product: CASSRDMDTGELFF.